This T cell receptor beta chain is drawn from a study of siplizumab effects on memory and regulatory T cells. Libraries were prepared by immunoSEQ multiplex PCR; TCRdb keeps only in-frame clonotypes and omits some of them. Of roughly 120,000 clones listed, around 90% are singletons. Trimming left V 5 bases short and J 7 bases short, with 9 bases between. The CDR3 is 11 residues long. Germline V gene lookup returns CDR1 MNHEY and CDR2 SVGAGI. The chain is built from TRBV6-5 and TRBJ2-7; weak D call: TRBD2 (5 bases). The sequencing sample was made of Tregs sorted from blood. The receptor was isolated from a human donor in good health. CDR3 residues: CASSERREQYF. DNA of the CDR3: TGTGCCAGCAGTGAAAGGAGGGAGCAGTACTTC.